This T cell receptor beta chain was identified in a study of T-cell memory formation after mild COVID-19. Across the study: In these data, TCR clusters were largely donor specific.

This clonotype was observed a few times. Its cognate antigen is unknown. One entry per CDR3 protein, called by TCRdb with MiXCR from the 5' RACE reads. The repertoire holds approximately 260,000 distinct CDR3 sequences, with approximately 15% as singletons. This CDR3 comprises 13 residues. Per the germline V gene, CDR1 is MNHEY and CDR2 is SVGEGT. V lost 8 bases, J lost 2 bases, and 4 bases stayed unmatched. Overall study findings and caveats: Day 15 to 85 contracting clones showed balanced CD4/CD8; later expanders leaned CD4+.

This receptor was taken from a man aged 18 to 29 who had mild COVID-19 (a few samples of this study predate the infection). Cell type and time point are not known. The chain couples TRBV6-2 or TRBV6-3 to TRBJ1-2; 8 bases are a match to TRBD1. The source material was PBMCs or a T cell subset sorted from them (not recorded which). For the CDR3, the DNA is TGTGCCAGCGGGACAGGATGGAACTATGGCTACACCTTC. Its translation is CASGTGWNYGYTF.